This T cell receptor beta chain derives from a study of cytomegalovirus exposure and HLA in healthy donors. Trimming took off 0 bases at V and 2 bases at J, with 9 bases between the two ends. From germline, CDR1 is SGHVS and CDR2 FNYEAQ. The CDR3 contains 15 residues. Researchers ran the PCR with 60 Vbeta and 13 Jbeta primers. Sequencing was performed with immunoSEQ multiplex PCR; in TCRdb, only in-frame clones are kept and a portion is missing. Seen here are about 250,000 clones, 80% to 95% observed once, and the top ten hold 1.5% to 2%. The TCR sequence derives from a girl between 2 and 10 years old in good health and CMV-seronegative. The chain recombines TRBV7-6 with TRBJ2-3; unclear D gene. The sequencing sample was made of PBMCs. CDR3 amino acids: CASSLASPYTDTQYF. As DNA, the CDR3 is TGTGCCAGCAGCTTAGCAAGTCCCTACACAGATACGCAGTATTTT.